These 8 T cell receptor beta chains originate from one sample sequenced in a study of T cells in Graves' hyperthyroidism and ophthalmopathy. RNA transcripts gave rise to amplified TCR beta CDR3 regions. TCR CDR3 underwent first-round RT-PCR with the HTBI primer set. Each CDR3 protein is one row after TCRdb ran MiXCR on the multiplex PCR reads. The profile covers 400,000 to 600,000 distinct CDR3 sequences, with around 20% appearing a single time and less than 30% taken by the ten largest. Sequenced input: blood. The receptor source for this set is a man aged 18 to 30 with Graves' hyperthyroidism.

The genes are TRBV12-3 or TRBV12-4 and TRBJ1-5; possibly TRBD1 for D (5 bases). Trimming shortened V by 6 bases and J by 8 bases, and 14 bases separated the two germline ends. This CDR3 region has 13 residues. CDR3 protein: CASSFRQTEPQHF. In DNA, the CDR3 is TGTGCCAGCAGCTTCCGACAGACGGAGCCCCAGCATTTT.

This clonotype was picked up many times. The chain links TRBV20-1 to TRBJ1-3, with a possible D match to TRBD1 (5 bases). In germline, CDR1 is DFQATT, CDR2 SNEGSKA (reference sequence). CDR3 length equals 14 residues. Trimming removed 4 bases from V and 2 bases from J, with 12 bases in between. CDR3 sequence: CSAKGPGAGNTIYF. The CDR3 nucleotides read TGCAGTGCTAAGGGGCCGGGGGCTGGAAACACCATATATTTT.

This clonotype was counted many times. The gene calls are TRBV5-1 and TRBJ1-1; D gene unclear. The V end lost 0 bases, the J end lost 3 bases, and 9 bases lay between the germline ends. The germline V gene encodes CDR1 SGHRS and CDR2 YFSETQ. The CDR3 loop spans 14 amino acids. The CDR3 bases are TGCGCCAGCAGCTTGGGGCAGACTTACACTGAAGCTTTCTTT. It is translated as CASSLGQTYTEAFF.

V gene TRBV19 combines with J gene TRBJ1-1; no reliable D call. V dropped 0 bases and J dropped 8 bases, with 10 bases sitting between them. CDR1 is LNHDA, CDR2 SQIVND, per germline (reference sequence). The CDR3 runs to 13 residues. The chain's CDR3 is CASSIDRSREAFF. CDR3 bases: TGTGCCAGTAGTATAGATCGTTCTCGGGAAGCTTTCTTT.

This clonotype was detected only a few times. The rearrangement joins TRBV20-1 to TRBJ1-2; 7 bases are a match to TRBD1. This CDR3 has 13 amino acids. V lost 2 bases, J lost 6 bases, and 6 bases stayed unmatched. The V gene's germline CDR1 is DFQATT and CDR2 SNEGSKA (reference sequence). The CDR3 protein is CSARLTGTDGYTF. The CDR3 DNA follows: TGCAGTGCTAGACTGACAGGGACGGATGGCTACACCTTC.

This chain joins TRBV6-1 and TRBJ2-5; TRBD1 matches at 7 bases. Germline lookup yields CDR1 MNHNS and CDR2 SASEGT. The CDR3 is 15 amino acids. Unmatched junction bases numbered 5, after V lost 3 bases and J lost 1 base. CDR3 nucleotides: TGTGCCAGCAGTGATTGGACAGGAAGCCAAGAGACCCAGTACTTC. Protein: CASSDWTGSQETQYF.

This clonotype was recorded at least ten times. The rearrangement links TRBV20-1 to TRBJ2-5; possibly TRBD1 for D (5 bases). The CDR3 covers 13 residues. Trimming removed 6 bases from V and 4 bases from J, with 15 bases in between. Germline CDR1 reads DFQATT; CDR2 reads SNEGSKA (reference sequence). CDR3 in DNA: TGCAGTGCCCAGCCAGGGTGGGGAGAGACCCAGTACTTC. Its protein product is CSAQPGWGETQYF.

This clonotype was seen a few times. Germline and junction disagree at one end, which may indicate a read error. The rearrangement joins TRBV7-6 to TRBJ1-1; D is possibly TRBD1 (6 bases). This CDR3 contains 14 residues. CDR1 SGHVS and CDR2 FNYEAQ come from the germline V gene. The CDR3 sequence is CASSIGGANAEAFF. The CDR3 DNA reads TGTGCCAGCAGCATAGGGGGGGCGAACGCTGAAGCTTTCTTT.